This note documents a single T cell receptor beta chain sequence. Its antigen is not identified. Profiling relied on immunoSEQ multiplex PCR, and the TCRdb table lists in-frame clones only, not all of them. The repertoire holds about 110,000 clones, roughly 86% seen once, with roughly 13% in the top ten. This specimen comes from a study of T cell responses to AZD1222 COVID-19 vaccine. Study results and caveats: Donors were mostly white British, more females; clonal diversity possibly underestimated.

The CDR3 consists of 11 residues. The V end lost 10 bases, the J end lost 1 base, and 7 bases lay between the germline ends. From germline, CDR1 is MNHEY and CDR2 SMNVEV (reference sequence). The sample consisted of peripheral blood, taken on day 0 of MenACWY control vaccination. V gene TRBV27 combines with J gene TRBJ1-1; no reliable D call. This clonotype was sampled from an adult in good health. The CDR3 DNA reads TGTGCCACGCGGAAGAACACTGAAGCTTTCTTT. Its translation is CATRKNTEAFF.